These 31 T cell receptor beta chains share one sample of origin, sequenced in a study of blood T cell repertoires in COVID-19. Clones were read by immunoSEQ multiplex PCR, and TCRdb kept only the in-frame ones, dropping some. Of tens of thousands of clones in the sample, 88% were seen once. Sequencing input: peripheral blood. These TCRs come from a woman aged 50 to 60 with active or convalescent COVID-19.

V is TRBV7-9 and J is TRBJ2-1; TRBD2 matches 11 bases. V was pared by 7 bases and J by 4 bases, with 6 bases of the junction left unmatched. The CDR3 is 15 residues long. Germline CDR1 and CDR2: SEHNR and FQNEAQ (reference sequence). Written as DNA, the CDR3 is TGTGCCAGCAACCTACTAGCGGGAGCTTACAATGAGCAGTTCTTC. This encodes CASNLLAGAYNEQFF.

This rearrangement joins TRBV5-1 to TRBJ1-1, with 7 positions matching TRBD1. The CDR3 is 15 amino acids. V lost 0 bases, J lost 1 base, and 3 bases stayed unmatched. CDR1 is SGHRS, CDR2 YFSETQ, per germline. CDR3 loop: CASSLEGQQNTEAFF. DNA of the CDR3: TGCGCCAGCAGCTTGGAGGGACAGCAGAACACTGAAGCTTTCTTT.

This clone was counted a single time. The chain uses TRBV6-5 and TRBJ2-1, with TRBD2 matching 9 bases. V was pared by 0 bases and J by 5 bases, with 5 bases of the junction left unmatched. CDR1 MNHEY and CDR2 SVGAGI come from the germline V gene. The CDR3 runs 16 residues. The CDR3, as DNA: TGTGCCAGCAGTTACTCCCGTGCGGGGGGGAACAATGAGCAGTTCTTC. This codes for CASSYSRAGGNNEQFF.

CDR3: CASSPGQGRVYGYTF. CDR3 sequence (DNA): TGTGCCAGCTCACCGGGACAGGGGAGAGTCTATGGCTACACCTTC. The rearrangement links TRBV18 to TRBJ1-2; 10 nucleotides line up with TRBD1. This CDR3 is 15 amino acids long. CDR1 is KGHSH, CDR2 LQKENI, per germline. The V and J ends lost 3 bases and 4 bases, in that order; junction bases with no gene match: 5.

This clone appeared a few times. The chain uses TRBV12-5 and TRBJ1-2; possibly TRBD1 for D (5 bases). CDR1 LGHNT and CDR2 FRNRAP come from the germline V gene. Trimming cost V 1 base and J 4 bases, with 13 bases left between them. The CDR3 sequence is 15 residues long. The CDR3 loop reads CASGLEGAPGYGYTF. In DNA, the CDR3 is TGTGCTAGTGGTTTGGAAGGGGCCCCGGGCTATGGCTACACCTTC.

V and J are TRBV7-6 and TRBJ2-5; D unresolved. Germline CDR1 and CDR2: SGHVS and FNYEAQ. CDR3 length: 15 residues. V was trimmed by 7 bases and J by 2 bases, leaving 17 bases between them. The CDR3 sequence: CASTLSWAGQETQYF. The CDR3 nucleotides read TGTGCCAGCACCCTCTCTTGGGCAGGACAAGAGACCCAGTACTTC.

The chain has TRBV7-9 and TRBJ2-5, with 7 bases that match TRBD2. Trimming cost V 5 bases and J 2 bases; bases outside gene matches: 11. From germline, CDR1 is SEHNR and CDR2 FQNEAQ (reference sequence). CDR3 length equals 16 residues. The CDR3 spells CASSQPLGLEQETQYF. The CDR3 bases are TGTGCCAGCAGCCAACCCCTCGGACTAGAACAAGAGACCCAGTACTTC.

V gene TRBV2 combines with J gene TRBJ1-1; 7 nucleotides align to TRBD1. The CDR3 runs to 13 residues. The germline V gene has CDR1 SNHLY and CDR2 FYNNEI. Losses at the gene ends were 9 bases for V and 2 bases for J; bases not matched to a gene: 6. CDR3 coding DNA: TGTGCCAGTCTAGGGGGCCCAAACACTGAAGCTTTCTTT. It specifies CASLGGPNTEAFF. The variable domain in full, completed from reference TRBV2 and TRBJ1-1, reads EPEVTQTPSHQVTQMGQEVILRCVPISNHLYFYWYRQILGQKVEFLVSFYNNEISEKSEIFDDQFSVERPDGSNFTLKIRSTKLEDSAMYFCASLGGPNTEAFFGQGTRLTVV.

In its sample, this clone was seen once. The V call is TRBV6-5, the J call TRBJ1-2; the match to TRBD1 covers 10 bases. Germline trimming cut 6 bases from V and 2 bases from J; bases unmatched to any gene: 6. Per germline, CDR1 MNHEY and CDR2 SVGAGI. This CDR3 region has 15 residues. CDR3 region: CASREGTGENYGYTF. CDR3 sequence (DNA): TGTGCCAGCAGGGAGGGGACAGGGGAGAACTATGGCTACACCTTC.

The chain couples TRBV10-2 to TRBJ2-7; D is possibly TRBD2 (5 bases). The CDR3 length is 16 residues. The germline CDR1 and CDR2 sequences are WSHSY and SAAADI. V was cut by 3 bases and J by 3 bases, with 18 bases left in between. The CDR3 nucleotides read TGCGCCAGCAGTGATTGGCTGGAGGCGCTCTTCTACGAGCAGTACTTC. It encodes CASSDWLEALFYEQYF.

CDR3 sequence (DNA): TGCGCCAGCAGCTTACTAGCTTGGGTGACCAGGGAGCTGTTTTTT. Encoded protein: CASSLLAWVTRELFF. The gene calls are TRBV5-1 and TRBJ2-2, with D maybe TRBD2 (6 bases). CDR3 length equals 15 residues. Germline CDR1 and CDR2: SGHRS and YFSETQ. V lost 2 bases, J lost 9 bases, and 17 bases lay in between.

The V and J genes are TRBV19 and TRBJ1-1; TRBD1 is a possible D gene (5 bases). Germline assignment: CDR1 LNHDA and CDR2 SQIVND (reference sequence). The CDR3 is 15 residues long. V was clipped by 0 bases and J by 0 bases, with 8 bases between them. CDR3 sequence (DNA): TGTGCCAGTAGTATAGAAGGGGTCATGAACACTGAAGCTTTCTTT. It specifies CASSIEGVMNTEAFF.

CDR3 sequence: CASSPGLANEQYF. The CDR3, as DNA: TGTGCCAGCAGCCCGGGACTAGCAAACGAGCAGTACTTC. This chain uses TRBV27 with TRBJ2-7; 9 bases agree with TRBD2. The CDR3 runs to 13 residues. V gave up 6 bases and J gave up 5 bases; unmatched junction bases: 5. Germline CDR1 reads MNHEY; CDR2 reads SMNVEV (reference sequence).

CDR3 amino acids: CASKGQPNTEAFF. Written as DNA, the CDR3 is TGTGCCAGCAAAGGACAGCCTAACACTGAAGCTTTCTTT. The chain has TRBV2 and TRBJ1-1; D may be TRBD1 (6 bases). Germline assignment: CDR1 SNHLY and CDR2 FYNNEI. With 7 bases removed from V and 2 bases from J, the gap between germline ends came to 11 bases. CDR3 size: 13 residues.

The chain is built from TRBV9 and TRBJ2-3; D uncertain. The CDR3 length is 13 residues. V lost 4 bases to trimming and J lost 2 bases, with 8 bases between them. Germline values: CDR1 SGDLS, CDR2 YYNGEE. The CDR3 DNA reads as TGTGCCAGCAGCCCCCAAAACACAGATACGCAGTATTTT. This translates into CASSPQNTDTQYF.

The rearrangement joins TRBV5-4 to TRBJ2-7; tentative D call: TRBD1 (5 bases). The CDR3 runs to 14 residues. The germline gives CDR1 SGHNT, CDR2 YYREEE (reference sequence). V was clipped by 4 bases and J by 6 bases, with 17 bases between them. CDR3 DNA: TGTGCCAGCAGCCCCCAGCAGAGAAGGGGCGAGCAGTACTTC. This sequence encodes CASSPQQRRGEQYF.

This clone was found a few times. This sequence joins TRBV3-1 (or the pseudogene TRBV3-2) and TRBJ1-1, with D uncertain. Trimming left V 0 bases short and J 5 bases short, with 16 bases between. This CDR3 has 16 amino acids. Germline V gene lookup returns CDR1 LGHDT and CDR2 YNNKEL (reference sequence). CDR3 residues: CASSQDSTPGGTEAFF. As DNA, the CDR3 is TGTGCCAGCAGCCAAGATTCTACTCCGGGCGGGACTGAAGCTTTCTTT.

The chain employs TRBV7-9 and TRBJ1-1; D unclear. V lost 1 base and J 11 bases, leaving 11 bases between the germline ends. From germline, CDR1 is SEHNR and CDR2 FQNEAQ (reference sequence). This CDR3 has 12 amino acids. For the CDR3, the DNA is TGTGCCAGCAGCTTAGACGCCCCCGGGGCTTTCTTT. This sequence encodes CASSLDAPGAFF. The full variable domain, rest sourced from reference TRBV7-9 and TRBJ1-1, is DTGVSQNPRHKITKRGQNVTFRCDPISEHNRLYWYRQTLGQGPEFLTYFQNEAQLEKSRLLSDRFSAERPKGSFSTLEIQRTEQGDSAMYLCASSLDAPGAFFGQGTRLTVV.

The chain joins TRBV4-1 to TRBJ2-3; D may be TRBD2 (5 bases). This CDR3 has 16 amino acids. Germline lookup yields CDR1 MGHRA and CDR2 YSYEKL. The ends were cut back, 1 base at V and 4 bases at J, with 15 bases in the middle. This CDR3 reads CASSQVVSGRSDTQYF. In DNA form, the CDR3 reads TGCGCCAGCAGCCAAGTTGTGTCGGGAAGGTCAGATACGCAGTATTTT.

The rearrangement links TRBV30 to TRBJ2-3; unclear D gene. Trimming took 1 base from V and 2 from J, leaving 4 bases between them. This CDR3 comprises 12 residues. CDR1 and CDR2 (germline): GTSNPN, SVGIG (reference sequence). Here the CDR3 DNA reads TGTGCCTGGAGTGCCTTCACAGATACGCAGTATTTT. The encoded protein is CAWSAFTDTQYF.

The rearrangement links TRBV7-2 to TRBJ2-7, with 9 nucleotides matching TRBD2. V trimming: 0 bases; J trimming: 6 bases; junction bases outside the gene matches: 6. The CDR3 totals 15 residues. Germline lookup yields CDR1 SGHTA and CDR2 FQGNSA. CDR3 bases: TGTGCCAGCAGCTTAGCTGCGGGAGGGCCACGCGAGCAGTACTTC. This gives the protein CASSLAAGGPREQYF.

The chain carries TRBV6-1 and TRBJ1-2, with D maybe TRBD1 (6 bases). This CDR3 is 14 amino acids long. With 2 bases removed from V and 8 bases from J, the gap between germline ends came to 15 bases. Germline CDR1 and CDR2: MNHNS and SASEGT. CDR3 sequence (DNA): TGTGCCAGCAGTGAACGGGCAGGGGAGCGGGGCTACACCTTC. This encodes CASSERAGERGYTF.

The chain joins TRBV5-1 to TRBJ2-1; 8 bases line up with TRBD2. The V gene end was trimmed by 1 base and the J gene end by 6 bases; junction bases not matched to a gene: 12. CDR3 length: 17 amino acids. CDR1 is SGHRS, CDR2 YFSETQ, per germline. The CDR3, as DNA: TGCGCCAGCAGCTTGCGGGGGGGGAGTATCGCACGCAATGAGCAGTTCTTC. This codes for CASSLRGGSIARNEQFF.

V usage is TRBV11-2 and J usage is TRBJ2-7; a possible D gene is TRBD1 (6 bases). Looked up from germline, CDR1 is SGHAT and CDR2 is FQNNGV. Trimming removed 5 bases at V and 4 bases at J, with 21 bases between. This CDR3 contains 16 residues. Here the CDR3 reads CASSLYRTGSPYEQYF. The CDR3 DNA reads as TGTGCCAGCAGCCTATACCGAACAGGGTCTCCTTACGAGCAGTACTTC.

The CDR3 loop reads CASSAYQNTEAFF. The CDR3 coding sequence is TGTGCCAGCAGTGCCTATCAAAACACTGAAGCTTTCTTT. The chain has TRBV25-1 and TRBJ1-1, with no clear D. Trimming cost V 4 bases and J 2 bases, with 8 bases left between them. The germline CDR1 and CDR2 sequences are MGHDK and SYGVNS. The CDR3 has 13 amino acids. The full variable domain, its missing parts supplied by reference TRBV25-1 and TRBJ1-1, is EADIYQTPRYLVIGTGKKITLECSQTMGHDKMYWYQQDPGMELHLIHYSYGVNSTEKGDLSSESTVSRIRTEHFPLTLESARPSHTSQYLCASSAYQNTEAFFGQGTRLTVV.

This chain links TRBV24-1 with TRBJ1-1, with a possible D match to TRBD1 (5 bases). The V gene's germline CDR1 is KGHDR and CDR2 SFDVKD. V lost 5 bases, J lost 1 base, and 10 bases lay in between. The length of the CDR3 is 14 residues. The chain's CDR3 is CATSGSTGNTEAFF. The DNA of the CDR3 is TGTGCCACCAGTGGGAGTACAGGGAACACTGAAGCTTTCTTT.

A remark on this clone: The sample has other DNA sequences that encode this CDR3 too. This chain uses TRBV6-5 with TRBJ1-1; D is unclear. Germline V gene sequence: CDR1 MNHEY, CDR2 SVGAGI. V was shortened by 4 bases and J by 2 bases, with 5 bases between the two germline ends. The CDR3 has 12 residues. CDR3 nucleotide sequence: TGTGCCAGCAGTTCAGTTAACACTGAAGCTTTCTTT. This gives the protein CASSSVNTEAFF.

CDR3 amino acids: CASSPRGTVTYEQYF. The CDR3 bases are TGTGCCAGCAGCCCCAGGGGGACCGTAACCTACGAGCAGTACTTC. This sequence joins TRBV7-9 and TRBJ2-7; 7 bases align to TRBD1. With V trimmed by 5 bases and J by 2 bases, 9 bases remained unmatched. Looked up from germline, CDR1 is SEHNR and CDR2 is FQNEAQ (reference sequence). The CDR3 is 15 residues long.

A note on this clone: At one of its ends the junction is not consistent with the germline gene, which may arise from a read error. The chain links TRBV7-7 to TRBJ2-2; D may be TRBD1 (6 bases). Germline CDR1 and CDR2: SSHAT and FNYEAQ (reference sequence). CDR3 length equals 15 residues. This CDR3 is CASSLDTGSSGELFF. CDR3 sequence (DNA): TGTGCTAGCAGCTTAGACACAGGGTCTTCGGGGGAGCTGTTTTTT. The full variable domain, in which reference TRBV7-7 and TRBJ2-2 provide the parts outside the CDR3, is GAGVSQSPRYKVTKRGQDVTLRCDPISSHATLYWYQQALGQGPEFLTYFNYEAQPDKSGLPSDRFSAERPEGSISTLTIQRTEQRDSAMYRCASSLDTGSSGELFFGEGSRLTVL.

V usage is TRBV19 and J usage is TRBJ2-3; TRBD1 matches 9 bases. The CDR3 extends over 19 amino acids. Germline V gives CDR1 LNHDA, CDR2 SQIVND (reference sequence). Trimming removed 5 bases from V and 8 bases from J; junction bases left unmatched: 23. The CDR3 coding sequence is TGTGCCAGTAGTCTCCTAGGACAGGGGACTCCGTGCCTGGTCGGTACGCAGTATTTT. It is translated as CASSLLGQGTPCLVGTQYF.

This rearrangement joins TRBV6-5 to TRBJ1-4; D perhaps matches TRBD1 (5 bases). The CDR3 length is 13 residues. The germline V gene encodes CDR1 MNHEY and CDR2 SVGAGI. Trimming pared 0 bases from V and 11 bases from J, leaving 10 bases between. The DNA for the CDR3 is TGTGCCAGCAGTTACTCGCCGGGGGTTAAACTGTTTTTT. Translation gives CASSYSPGVKLFF.